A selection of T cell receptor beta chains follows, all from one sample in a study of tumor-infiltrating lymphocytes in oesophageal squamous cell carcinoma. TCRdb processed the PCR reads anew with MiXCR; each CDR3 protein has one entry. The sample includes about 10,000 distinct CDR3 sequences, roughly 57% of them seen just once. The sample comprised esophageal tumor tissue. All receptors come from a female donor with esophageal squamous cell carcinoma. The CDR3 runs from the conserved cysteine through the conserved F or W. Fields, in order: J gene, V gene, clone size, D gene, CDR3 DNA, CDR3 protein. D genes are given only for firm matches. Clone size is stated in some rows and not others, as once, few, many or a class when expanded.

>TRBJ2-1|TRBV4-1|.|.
TGCGCCAGCAGCCAAGACAGGGAGTGCCAGTTCTTC
CASSQDRECQFF
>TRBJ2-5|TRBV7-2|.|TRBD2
TGTGCCAGCAGCTTAGGGACTAGCGGGAGAGTGGGAGAGACCCAGTACTTC
CASSLGTSGRVGETQYF
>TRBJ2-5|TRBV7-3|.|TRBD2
TGTGCCAGCAGCTTTGGCGGGAGGCGGGAAGAGACCCAGTACTTC
CASSFGGRREETQYF
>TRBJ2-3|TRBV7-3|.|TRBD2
TGTGCCAGCAGCGGGACTAGGGTGGATACGCAGTATTTT
CASSGTRVDTQYF
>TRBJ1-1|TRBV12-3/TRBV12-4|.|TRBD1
TGTGCCAGCAGTCGTCCGGGACAGGGGAACACTGAAGCTTTCTTT
CASSRPGQGNTEAFF
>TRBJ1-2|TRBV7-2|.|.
TGTGCCAGCAACTATCAACTTTCCGGTGGCTACACCTTC
CASNYQLSGGYTF
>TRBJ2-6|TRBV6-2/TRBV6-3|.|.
TGTGCCAGCAGTTTGGGCTATGGGGCCAACGTCCTGACTTTC
CASSLGYGANVLTF
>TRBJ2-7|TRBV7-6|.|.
TGTGCCAGCAGCCGCGCCGGGGGCTACGAGCAGTACTTC
CASSRAGGYEQYF
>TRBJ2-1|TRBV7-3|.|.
TGTGCCAGCAGCTTACTCGTAGCCAATGAGCAGTTCTTC
CASSLLVANEQFF
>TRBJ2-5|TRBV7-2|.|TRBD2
TGTGCCAGCAGCTTAGGTCCCCTAGCGGGGCAAGAGACCCAGTACTTC
CASSLGPLAGQETQYF
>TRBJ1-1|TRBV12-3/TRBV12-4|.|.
TGTGCCAGCAGTACTCGAGGGGGTTACACTGAAGCTTTCTTT
CASSTRGGYTEAFF
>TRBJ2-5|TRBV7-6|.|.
TGTGCCAGCAGCCCCGGGACACCGTACCAAGAGACCCAGTACTTC
CASSPGTPYQETQYF
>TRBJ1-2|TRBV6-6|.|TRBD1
TGTGCCAGCAGTCCCGCCCCCGACAGGGTTGTTGGCTACACCTTC
CASSPAPDRVVGYTF
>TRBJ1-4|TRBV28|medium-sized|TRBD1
TGTGCCAGCAGTTTGACCGGGGCAGGGGGGGGCGGGAGGCTGTTTTTT
CASSLTGAGGGGRLFF
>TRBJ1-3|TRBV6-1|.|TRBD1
TGTGCCAGCATGACAGGGACCTCTGGAAACACCATATATTTT
CASMTGTSGNTIYF
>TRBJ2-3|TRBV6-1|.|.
TGTGCCAGCAGTGTGCGAGATACGCAGTATTTT
CASSVRDTQYF
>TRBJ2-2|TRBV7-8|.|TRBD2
TGTGCCAGCAGCTTAGGGACTAGCGGGGGGGAGCTGTTTTTT
CASSLGTSGGELFF
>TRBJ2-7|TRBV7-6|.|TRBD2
TGTGCCAGCAGCCCCCCGACTAGCGGGGGGGCTCGAGAGCAGTACTTC
CASSPPTSGGAREQYF
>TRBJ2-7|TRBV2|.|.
TGTGCCAGCATTTCAGGACTGACCTACGAGCAGTACTTC
CASISGLTYEQYF
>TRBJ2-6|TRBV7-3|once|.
TGTGCCAGCAGCCTAGGGGGGGCGAACACTGAAGCTTTCTTC
CASSLGGANTEAFF
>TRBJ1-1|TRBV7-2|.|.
TGTGCCAGCAGCTCCGGTGAGGGGAACACTGAAGCTTTCTTT
CASSSGEGNTEAFF
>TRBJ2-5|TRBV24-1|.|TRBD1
TGTGCCACCAGTGATCCGAACCCCGGGACAGGGCATAAGACCCAGTACTTC
CATSDPNPGTGHKTQYF
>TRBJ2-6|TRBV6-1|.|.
TGTGCCAGCACCGCTTCCGGGGCCAACGTCCTGACTTTC
CASTASGANVLTF
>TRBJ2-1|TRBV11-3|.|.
TGTGCCAGCAGCCAGGGAGACAATGAGCAGTTCTTC
CASSQGDNEQFF
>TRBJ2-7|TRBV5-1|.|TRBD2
TGCGCCAGCAGCCCAAAAGGGACTAGCGGGGGTTACGAGCAGTACTTC
CASSPKGTSGGYEQYF
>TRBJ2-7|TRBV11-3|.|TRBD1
TGTGCCAGCAGCCCGCGACAGGGACAGGGATACAATGAGCAGTACTTC
CASSPRQGQGYNEQYF
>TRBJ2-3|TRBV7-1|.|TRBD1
TGTGCCAGCAGCTCCGGACAGGCCCAAAGCACAGATACGCAGTATTTT
CASSSGQAQSTDTQYF
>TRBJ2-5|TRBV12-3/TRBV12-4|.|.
TGTGCCAGCAGCACACAGGGAGAGACCCAGTACTTC
CASSTQGETQYF
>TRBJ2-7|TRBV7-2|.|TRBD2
TGTGCCAGCAGCTTAGGGTGGGAGGGCCTCTACGAGCAGTACTTC
CASSLGWEGLYEQYF